These 27 T cell receptor beta chains were sequenced from one sample in a study of shared clonotypes between healthy human individuals. The data were produced by immunoSEQ multiplex PCR, yet TCRdb's version contains in-frame clones alone and is incomplete. The table includes 2 million to 2.5 million clones, under 97% detected once. Sequencing used naive CD4+ T cells sorted from blood. Specified subset: CD45RA+ positively selected. The receptors derive from a man aged 18 to 29 in good health.

V is TRBV11-2 and J is TRBJ1-1; the D is unclear. Trimming pared 5 bases from V and 0 bases from J, leaving 10 bases between. This CDR3 is 14 amino acids long. Per germline, CDR1 SGHAT and CDR2 FQNNGV. The CDR3 sequence: CASSLRPMNTEAFF. CDR3 nucleotide sequence: TGTGCCAGCAGCCTCAGACCCATGAACACTGAAGCTTTCTTT.

The J gene is TRBJ2-7, the V gene TRBV11-2; D is unclear. Germline assignment: CDR1 SGHAT and CDR2 FQNNGV. V was trimmed by 5 bases and J by 2 bases, leaving 19 bases between them. This CDR3 has 16 residues. The CDR3 is CASSTSPDPLPYEQYF. Here the CDR3 DNA reads TGTGCCAGCAGCACAAGCCCAGATCCTCTCCCCTACGAGCAGTACTTC.

V usage is TRBV7-2 and J usage is TRBJ1-1, with 7 bases fitting TRBD1. J gave up 0 bases and V 1 base, and 5 bases lay outside the gene matches. The CDR3 covers 16 residues. The germline V gene has CDR1 SGHTA and CDR2 FQGNSA. The CDR3: CASSLGPGQMNTEAFF. For the CDR3, the DNA is TGTGCCAGCAGCTTAGGTCCGGGACAGATGAACACTGAAGCTTTCTTT.

This chain links TRBV10-3 with TRBJ1-6; D might be TRBD1 (5 bases). Germline CDR1 ENHRY, CDR2 SYGVKD. The ends were cut back, 0 bases at V and 7 bases at J, with 16 bases in the middle. The CDR3 totals 17 residues. The CDR3 region is CAISESGGGLGNSPLHF. The CDR3 nucleotides are TGTGCCATCAGTGAGTCCGGCGGGGGTCTCGGAAATTCACCCCTCCACTTT.

The chain recombines TRBV28 with TRBJ1-3; D not certain. CDR3 length equals 12 residues. The V end lost 7 bases, the J end lost 4 bases, and 8 bases lay between the germline ends. CDR1 and CDR2 from the germline V gene are MDHEN and SYDVKM. The CDR3, as DNA: TGTGCCAGCACCGACCGCGGAAACACCATATATTTT. It is translated as CASTDRGNTIYF. Drawing the rest from reference TRBV28 and TRBJ1-3, the complete variable domain is DVKVTQSSRYLVKRTGEKVFLECVQDMDHENMFWYRQDPGLGLRLIYFSYDVKMKEKGDIPEGYSVSREKKERFSLILESASTNQTSMYLCASTDRGNTIYFGEGSWLTVV.

For this clone: A read error may produce the germline difference seen at one junction end. The sample carries other DNA sequences with the same CDR3. The genes are TRBV6-5 and TRBJ2-7; D uncertain. CDR1 is MNHEY, CDR2 SVGAGI, per germline. The CDR3 has 11 amino acids. The CDR3 sequence: CASSDSYEQYF. For the CDR3, the DNA is TGTGCCAGCAGTGACTCCTACGAGCAGTACTTC.

This clone has a single count. The chain carries TRBV6-1 and TRBJ1-5; TRBD1 matches at 8 bases. V trimming: 7 bases; J trimming: 5 bases; junction bases outside the gene matches: 7. This CDR3 contains 14 residues. Germline CDR1 is MNHNS and CDR2 is SASEGT. The CDR3 loop is CASTQAGGDQPQHF. The DNA for the CDR3 is TGTGCCAGCACCCAAGCAGGGGGCGATCAGCCCCAGCATTTT.

V gene TRBV4-3 combines with J gene TRBJ2-3, with D unclear. CDR1 and CDR2 (germline): LGHNA, YSLEER. This CDR3 has 13 amino acids. The V end was cut by 4 bases, the J end by 2 bases, with 7 bases between. This CDR3 is CASSRRVTDTQYF. CDR3 DNA: TGCGCCAGCAGCCGCCGGGTCACAGATACGCAGTATTTT.

The chain combines TRBV5-1 with TRBJ2-7, with D possibly matching TRBD1 (5 bases). V gave up 4 bases and J gave up 2 bases, with 13 bases separating them. Germline CDR1 reads SGHRS; CDR2 reads YFSETQ. The CDR3 runs 14 residues. CDR3 coding DNA: TGCGCCAGCAGCGACAGACAGACTGCCTACGAGCAGTACTTC. Amino acids: CASSDRQTAYEQYF.

The V and J genes are TRBV6-1 and TRBJ1-1; 7 nucleotides align to TRBD1. Germline V gene data show CDR1 as MNHNS and CDR2 as SASEGT. This CDR3 comprises 15 residues. The ends lost 7 bases at V and 0 bases at J; junction bases unmatched: 8. The CDR3 sequence: CASTLWDRVNTEAFF. The CDR3 nucleotides read TGTGCCAGCACCCTCTGGGACAGAGTGAACACTGAAGCTTTCTTT.

This rearrangement joins TRBV5-4 to TRBJ1-4; no firm D call. The germline V gene has CDR1 SGHNT and CDR2 YYREEE (reference sequence). Trimming shortened V by 2 bases and J by 0 bases, and 14 bases separated the two germline ends. The length of the CDR3 is 17 residues. The CDR3 sequence is CASSLTPTASTNEKLFF. CDR3 DNA sequence: TGTGCCAGCAGCTTAACTCCTACAGCGTCAACTAATGAAAAACTGTTTTTT.

The rearrangement joins TRBV10-1 to TRBJ1-2; 8 bases are shared with TRBD1. The V gene end was trimmed by 5 bases and the J gene end by 5 bases; junction bases not matched to a gene: 16. The CDR3 is 17 residues long. CDR1 WNHNN and CDR2 SYGVQD come from the germline V gene (reference sequence). The CDR3 DNA is TGCGCCAGCAGTCCAGGACAGGGCCTCATGAAGTGTTATGGCTACACCTTC. Its translation is CASSPGQGLMKCYGYTF.

The chain has TRBV10-3 and TRBJ1-1; unclear D gene. V lost 5 bases to trimming and J lost 1 base, with 8 bases between them. The CDR3 consists of 13 residues. Germline-derived CDR1 and CDR2 are ENHRY and SYGVKD. This CDR3 is CAISINPNTEAFF. The CDR3 bases are TGTGCCATCAGTATTAACCCGAACACTGAAGCTTTCTTT.

The chain combines TRBV7-2 with TRBJ2-5, with D uncertain. Looked up from germline, CDR1 is SGHTA and CDR2 is FQGNSA. The CDR3 consists of 14 residues. V lost 0 bases to trimming and J lost 1 base, with 6 bases between them. The chain's CDR3 is CASSLAVSQETQYF. CDR3 coding DNA: TGTGCCAGCAGCTTAGCGGTTAGCCAAGAGACCCAGTACTTC.

The rearrangement uses TRBV7-2 and TRBJ2-7; 8 nucleotides match TRBD1. CDR1 is SGHTA, CDR2 FQGNSA, per germline. The CDR3 contains 14 residues. The trim removed 5 bases at V and 3 bases at J, leaving 6 bases unmatched. The CDR3 is CASSPDTGGYEQYF. For the CDR3, the DNA is TGTGCCAGCAGCCCAGATACAGGGGGCTACGAGCAGTACTTC.

CDR3 coding DNA: TGTGCCAGCAGTTCAGGGGGTTTTTTCGGACAGGGGGCCTACGAGCAGTACTTC. This translates into CASSSGGFFGQGAYEQYF. The chain has TRBV28 and TRBJ2-7; 10 nucleotides match TRBD1. Per germline, CDR1 MDHEN and CDR2 SYDVKM. The CDR3 sequence is 18 residues long. V lost 4 bases and J lost 2; bases outside the gene matches: 14.

This chain uses TRBV6-5 with TRBJ1-2; D gene unclear. V shed 0 bases and J shed 4 bases, with 6 bases lying between them. The germline V gene has CDR1 MNHEY and CDR2 SVGAGI. CDR3 length: 13 residues. CDR3 residues: CASSYSTVYGYTF. CDR3 DNA: TGTGCCAGCAGTTACTCGACGGTCTATGGCTACACCTTC.

J is TRBJ1-5 and V is TRBV10-3, with D possibly matching TRBD1 (6 bases). Trimming cost V 10 bases and J 2 bases, with 15 bases left between them. The CDR3 runs to 14 residues. The V gene's germline CDR1 is ENHRY and CDR2 SYGVKD. In DNA form, the CDR3 reads TGTGCCACCACGGACAGTCCAGGCAATCAGCCCCAGCATTTT. Protein product: CATTDSPGNQPQHF.

This chain links TRBV6-1 with TRBJ2-7; D gene ambiguous. With 2 bases removed from V and 5 bases from J, the gap between germline ends came to 7 bases. The germline gives CDR1 MNHNS, CDR2 SASEGT. The CDR3 covers 12 residues. The CDR3 DNA sequence: TGTGCCAGCAGTGAACAAGGGCACGAGCAGTACTTC. This gives the protein CASSEQGHEQYF.

In its sample, this clone was seen once. This chain uses TRBV12-2 with TRBJ2-5; TRBD2 was called by the table and not checked on the DNA. TRBV12-2 is a pseudogene locus. This CDR3 is 16 amino acids long. DNA for the CDR3: TGTGCAAGTCGCCCCCGGCGGCGGAGAACTAAAGAGACCCAGTACTTC. It is translated as CASRPRRRRTKETQYF.

V and J are TRBV6-5 and TRBJ1-1, with D tentatively TRBD1 (5 bases). V lost 10 bases to trimming and J lost 3 bases, with 18 bases between them. The CDR3 length is 14 residues. Germline CDR1 reads MNHEY; CDR2 reads SVGAGI. The CDR3 bases are TGTGCCACAAAAGAGCCCCTGGGGCACACTGAAGCTTTCTTT. This encodes CATKEPLGHTEAFF.

V and J are TRBV18 and TRBJ2-6; D perhaps matches TRBD2 (5 bases). Germline V gene sequence: CDR1 KGHSH, CDR2 LQKENI. The ends were cut back, 6 bases at V and 4 bases at J, with 16 bases in the middle. The CDR3 runs to 16 residues. The CDR3 loop reads CASSRTRNMGANVLTF. The CDR3, as DNA: TGTGCCAGCTCGCGGACTCGAAACATGGGGGCCAACGTCCTGACTTTC.

The rearrangement uses TRBV18 and TRBJ2-5, with TRBD2 matching over 7 bases. Unmatched junction bases numbered 7, after V lost 3 bases and J lost 3 bases. Germline CDR1 and CDR2: KGHSH and LQKENI. The CDR3 consists of 15 residues. The CDR3 DNA is TGTGCCAGCTCACCCCTTTTGGGAGGGAAAGAGACCCAGTACTTC. As protein: CASSPLLGGKETQYF.

The chain combines TRBV15 with TRBJ2-7; D unclear. CDR1 is LNHNV and CDR2 is YYDKDF in the germline V gene (reference sequence). With 0 bases removed from V and 2 bases from J, the gap between germline ends came to 11 bases. The CDR3 covers 15 residues. The CDR3: CATSRDIAQTYEQYF. CDR3 DNA: TGTGCCACCAGCAGAGATATTGCGCAGACCTACGAGCAGTACTTC.

V and J are TRBV2 and TRBJ2-5; TRBD2 aligns across 7 bases. CDR3 length: 15 amino acids. Trimming removed 7 bases from V and 1 base from J; junction bases left unmatched: 9. Per the germline V gene, CDR1 is SNHLY and CDR2 is FYNNEI. The DNA of the CDR3 is TGTGCCAGCAACATGCGGGAGCTCAGCCAAGAGACCCAGTACTTC. Translation: CASNMRELSQETQYF.

Concerning this clone: Within the sample, other DNA sequences also encode this same CDR3. This chain uses TRBV10-3 with TRBJ1-6; D is unresolved. Germline CDR1 reads ENHRY; CDR2 reads SYGVKD. V gave up 0 bases and J gave up 9 bases, with 6 bases separating them. The length of the CDR3 is 13 residues. CDR3 DNA sequence: TGTGCCATCAGTGAGTCGGGGTTTTCACCCCTCCACTTT. Its translation: CAISESGFSPLHF.

The V and J genes are TRBV7-2 and TRBJ1-6; possibly TRBD1 for D (5 bases). The CDR3 length is 15 residues. Germline CDR1 reads SGHTA; CDR2 reads FQGNSA. Trimming cost V 7 bases and J 6 bases, with 16 bases left between them. The CDR3 loop reads CASTPKRGSNSPLHF. The DNA for the CDR3 is TGTGCCAGCACCCCCAAGCGGGGGAGTAATTCACCCCTCCACTTT.